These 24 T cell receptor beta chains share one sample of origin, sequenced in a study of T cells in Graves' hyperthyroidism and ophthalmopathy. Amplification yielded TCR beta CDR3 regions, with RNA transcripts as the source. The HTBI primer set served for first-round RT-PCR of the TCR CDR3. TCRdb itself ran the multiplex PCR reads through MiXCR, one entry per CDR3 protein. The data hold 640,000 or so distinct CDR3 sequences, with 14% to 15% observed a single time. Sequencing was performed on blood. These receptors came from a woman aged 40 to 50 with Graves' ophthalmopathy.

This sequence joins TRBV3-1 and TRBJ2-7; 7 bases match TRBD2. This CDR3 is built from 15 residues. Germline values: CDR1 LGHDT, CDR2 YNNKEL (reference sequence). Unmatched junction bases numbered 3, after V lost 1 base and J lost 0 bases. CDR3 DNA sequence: TGTGCCAGCAGCCAAGCTCCTAGCGGCTCCTACGAGCAGTACTTC. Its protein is CASSQAPSGSYEQYF.

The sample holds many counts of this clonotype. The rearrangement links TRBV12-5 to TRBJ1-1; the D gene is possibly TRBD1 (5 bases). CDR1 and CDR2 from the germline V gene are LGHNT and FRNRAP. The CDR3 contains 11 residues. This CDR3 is CAQKGKAEAFF. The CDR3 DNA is TGTGCGCAGAAGGGGAAGGCTGAAGCTTTCTTT. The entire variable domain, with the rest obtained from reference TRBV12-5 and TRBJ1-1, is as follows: DARVTQTPRHKVTEMGQEVTMRCQPILGHNTVFWYRQTMMQGLELLAYFRNRAPLDDSGMPKDRFSAEMPDATLATLKIQPSEPRDSAVYFCAQKGKAEAFFGQGTRLTVV.

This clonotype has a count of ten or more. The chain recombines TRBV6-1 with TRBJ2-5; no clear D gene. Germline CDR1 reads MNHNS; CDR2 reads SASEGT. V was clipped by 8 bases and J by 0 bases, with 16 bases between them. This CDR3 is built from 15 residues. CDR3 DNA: TGTGCCAGCTGCGGTTTCACAGCCAACCAAGAGACCCAGTACTTC. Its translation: CASCGFTANQETQYF.

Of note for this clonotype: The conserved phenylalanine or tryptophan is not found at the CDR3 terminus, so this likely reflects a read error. The CDR3 loop reads CASATGNHNSPLHS. CDR3 bases: TGTGCCAGCGCAACAGGGAACCATAATTCACCCCTCCACTCT. The chain couples TRBV12-3 or TRBV12-4 to TRBJ1-6; tentative D call: TRBD1 (6 bases). The CDR3 runs 14 residues. Between the trimmed V and J ends, which lost 8 bases and 5 bases, there was a span of 13 bases.

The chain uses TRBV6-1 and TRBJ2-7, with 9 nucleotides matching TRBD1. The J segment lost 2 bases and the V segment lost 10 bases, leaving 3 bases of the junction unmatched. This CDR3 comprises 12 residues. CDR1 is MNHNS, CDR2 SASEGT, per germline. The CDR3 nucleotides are TGTGCCACCCGACAGGGGGCCTACGAGCAGTACTTC. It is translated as CATRQGAYEQYF.

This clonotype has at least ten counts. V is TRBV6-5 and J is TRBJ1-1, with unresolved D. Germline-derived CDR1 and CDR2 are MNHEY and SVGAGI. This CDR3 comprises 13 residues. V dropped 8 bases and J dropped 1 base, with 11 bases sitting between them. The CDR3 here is CASEGVKNTEAFF. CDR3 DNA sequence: TGTGCCAGCGAGGGAGTTAAGAACACTGAAGCTTTCTTT.

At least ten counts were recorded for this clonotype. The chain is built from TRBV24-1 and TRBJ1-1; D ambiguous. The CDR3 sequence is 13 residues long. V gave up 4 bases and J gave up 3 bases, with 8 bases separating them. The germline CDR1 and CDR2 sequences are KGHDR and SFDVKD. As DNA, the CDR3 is TGTGCCACCAGTGACACAGACTACACTGAAGCTTTCTTT. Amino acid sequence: CATSDTDYTEAFF.

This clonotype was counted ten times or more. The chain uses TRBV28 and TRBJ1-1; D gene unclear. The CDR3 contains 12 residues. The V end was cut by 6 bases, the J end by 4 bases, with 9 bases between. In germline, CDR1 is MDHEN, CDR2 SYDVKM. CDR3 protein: CASSAPLTEAFF. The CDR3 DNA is TGTGCCAGCAGCGCCCCCCTCACTGAAGCTTTCTTT.

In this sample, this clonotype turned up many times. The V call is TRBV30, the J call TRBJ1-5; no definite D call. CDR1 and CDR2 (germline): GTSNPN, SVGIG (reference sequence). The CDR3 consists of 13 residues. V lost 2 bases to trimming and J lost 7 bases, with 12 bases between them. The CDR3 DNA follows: TGTGCCTGGAGTTTAAAAGGCGGCCAGCCCCAGCATTTT. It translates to CAWSLKGGQPQHF.

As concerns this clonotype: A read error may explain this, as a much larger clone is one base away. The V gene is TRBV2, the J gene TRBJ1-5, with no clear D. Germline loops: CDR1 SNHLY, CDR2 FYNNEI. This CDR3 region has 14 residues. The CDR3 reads CASSENGSNQPQRF. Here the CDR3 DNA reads TGTGCCAGCAGTGAGAACGGTTCCAATCAGCCCCAGCGTTTT. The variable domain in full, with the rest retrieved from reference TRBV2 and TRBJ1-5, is EPEVTQTPSHQVTQMGQEVILRCVPISNHLYFYWYRQILGQKVEFLVSFYNNEISEKSEIFDDQFSVERPDGSNFTLKIRSTKLEDSAMYFCASSENGSNQPQRFGDGTRLSIL.

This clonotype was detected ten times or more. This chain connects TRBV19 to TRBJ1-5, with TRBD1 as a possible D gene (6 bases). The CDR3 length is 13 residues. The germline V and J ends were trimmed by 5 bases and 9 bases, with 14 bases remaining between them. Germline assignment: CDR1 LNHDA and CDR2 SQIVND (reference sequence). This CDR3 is CASSPTGLLPQHF. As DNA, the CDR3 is TGTGCCAGTAGTCCTACAGGGTTATTGCCCCAGCATTTT.

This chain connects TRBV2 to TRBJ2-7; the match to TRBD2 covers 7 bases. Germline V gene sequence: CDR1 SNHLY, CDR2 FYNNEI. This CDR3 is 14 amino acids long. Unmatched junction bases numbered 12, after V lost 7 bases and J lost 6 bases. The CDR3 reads CASTVGGSPLEQYF. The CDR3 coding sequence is TGTGCCAGCACGGTGGGCGGGAGCCCTCTCGAGCAGTACTTC.

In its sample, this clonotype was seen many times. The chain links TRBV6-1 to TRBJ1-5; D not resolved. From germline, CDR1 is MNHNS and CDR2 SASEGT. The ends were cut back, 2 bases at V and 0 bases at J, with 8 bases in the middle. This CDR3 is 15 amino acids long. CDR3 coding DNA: TGTGCCAGCAGTGAACAGAATGTTAGCAATCAGCCCCAGCATTTT. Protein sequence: CASSEQNVSNQPQHF.

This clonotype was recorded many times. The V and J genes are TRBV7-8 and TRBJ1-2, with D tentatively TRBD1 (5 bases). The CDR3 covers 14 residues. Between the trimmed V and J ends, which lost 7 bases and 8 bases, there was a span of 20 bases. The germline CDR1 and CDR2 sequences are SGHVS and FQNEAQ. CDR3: CASNRGSDFEGYTF. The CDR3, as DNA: TGTGCCAGCAACCGGGGCTCCGACTTCGAGGGCTACACCTTC.

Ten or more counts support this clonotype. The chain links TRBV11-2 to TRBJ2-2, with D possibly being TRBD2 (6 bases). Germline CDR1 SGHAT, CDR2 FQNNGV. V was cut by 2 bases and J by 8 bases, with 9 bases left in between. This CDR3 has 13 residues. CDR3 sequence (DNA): TGTGCCAGCAGCTTACGTGCGGGAGGGGAGCTGTTTTTT. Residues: CASSLRAGGELFF.

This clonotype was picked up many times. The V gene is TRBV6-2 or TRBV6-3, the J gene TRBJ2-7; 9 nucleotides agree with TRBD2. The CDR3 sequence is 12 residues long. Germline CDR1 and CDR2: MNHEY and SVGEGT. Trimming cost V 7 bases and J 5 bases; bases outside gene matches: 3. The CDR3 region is CASTRTSDEQYF. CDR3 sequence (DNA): TGTGCCAGCACCCGGACTAGCGACGAGCAGTACTTC.

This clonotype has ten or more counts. As DNA, the CDR3 is TGCAGCGTGGGGACTAGCGGGAGTAGGTGGGAGACCCAGTACTTC. Translated, it gives CSVGTSGSRWETQYF. This chain uses TRBV29-1 with TRBJ2-5; 14 bases match TRBD2. Germline lookup yields CDR1 SQVTM and CDR2 ANQGSEA. Trimming took 6 bases from V and 5 from J; bases not matched to a gene: 8. This CDR3 has 15 amino acids.

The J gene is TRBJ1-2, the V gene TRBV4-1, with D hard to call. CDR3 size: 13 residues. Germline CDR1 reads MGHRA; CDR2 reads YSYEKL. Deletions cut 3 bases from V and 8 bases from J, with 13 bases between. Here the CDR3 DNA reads TGCGCCAGCAGCCACGGACGCTCTCAGGGCTACACCTTC. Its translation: CASSHGRSQGYTF.

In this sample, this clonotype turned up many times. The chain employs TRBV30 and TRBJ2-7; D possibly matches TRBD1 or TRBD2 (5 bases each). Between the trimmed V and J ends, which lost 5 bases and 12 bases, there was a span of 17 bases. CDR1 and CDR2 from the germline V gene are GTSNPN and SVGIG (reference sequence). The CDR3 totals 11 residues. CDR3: CAWGRRDLGYF. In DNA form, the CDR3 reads TGTGCCTGGGGCCGCCGGGACCTCGGGTACTTC.

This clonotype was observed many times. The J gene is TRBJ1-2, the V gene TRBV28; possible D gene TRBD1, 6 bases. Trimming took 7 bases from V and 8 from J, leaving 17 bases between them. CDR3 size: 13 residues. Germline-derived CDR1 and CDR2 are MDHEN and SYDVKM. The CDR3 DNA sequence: TGTGCCAGCACCTCGAGGGGGGGCAGCGGCTACACCTTC. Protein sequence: CASTSRGGSGYTF.

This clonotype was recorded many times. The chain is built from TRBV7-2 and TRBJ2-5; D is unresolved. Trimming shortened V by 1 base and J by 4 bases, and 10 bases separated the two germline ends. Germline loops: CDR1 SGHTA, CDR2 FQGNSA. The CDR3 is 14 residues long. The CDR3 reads CASSLVRASETQYF. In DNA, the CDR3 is TGTGCCAGCAGCTTAGTTCGGGCCTCAGAGACCCAGTACTTC. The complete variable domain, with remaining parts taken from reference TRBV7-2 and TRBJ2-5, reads GAGVSQSPSNKVTEKGKDVELRCDPISGHTALYWYRQSLGQGLEFLIYFQGNSAPDKSGLPSDRFSAERTGGSVSTLTIQRTQQEDSAVYLCASSLVRASETQYFGPGTRLLVL.

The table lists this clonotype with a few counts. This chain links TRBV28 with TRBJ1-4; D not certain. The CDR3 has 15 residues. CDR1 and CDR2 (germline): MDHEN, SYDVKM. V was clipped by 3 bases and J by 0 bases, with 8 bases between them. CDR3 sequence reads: CASSFGSATNEKLFF. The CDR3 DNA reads TGTGCCAGCAGTTTCGGCAGCGCAACTAATGAAAAACTGTTTTTT.

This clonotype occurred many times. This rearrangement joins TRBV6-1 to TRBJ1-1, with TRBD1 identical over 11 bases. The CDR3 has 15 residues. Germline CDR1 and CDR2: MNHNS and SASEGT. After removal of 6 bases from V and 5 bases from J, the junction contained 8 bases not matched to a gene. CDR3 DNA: TGTGCCAGCAGGCTAGGACAGGGGGCGCGGACTGAAGCTTTCTTT. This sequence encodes CASRLGQGARTEAFF.

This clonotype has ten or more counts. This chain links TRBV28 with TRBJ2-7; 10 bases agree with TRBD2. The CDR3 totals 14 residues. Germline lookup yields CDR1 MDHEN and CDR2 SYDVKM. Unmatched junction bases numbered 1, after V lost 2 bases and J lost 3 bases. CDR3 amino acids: CASSLRLAGYEQYF. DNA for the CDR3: TGTGCCAGCAGTTTACGACTAGCGGGCTACGAGCAGTACTTC.